This T cell receptor (beta chain) came from a study of T cells in tuberculosis. Background on the study: T cells were selected with CD1B tetramers loaded with glucose monomycolate.

Sequencing used immunoSEQ multiplex PCR; TCRdb keeps in-frame clones, though not all of them. Found here are 25,000 to 35,000 clones, around 95% of them singletons; the top ten hold over 2%. The ends were cut back, 2 bases at V and 6 bases at J, with 14 bases in the middle. The CDR3 totals 15 residues. Germline-derived CDR1 and CDR2 are MNHNY and SVGAGI (reference sequence). V usage is TRBV6-6 and J usage is TRBJ2-1; D not resolved. The sample taken for sequencing was PBMCs. This sequence was found in a donor aged 10-35 years with latent tuberculosis or without tuberculosis infection. The CDR3: CASSYGSRVGNEQFF. The CDR3 nucleotides read TGTGCCAGCAGTTACGGGTCCCGGGTTGGCAATGAGCAGTTCTTC.